Here is one T cell receptor beta chain with its context. This clone was observed a handful of times. The antigen it binds to is not known. Per-base qualities were not stored, and no clone one base away is much larger. These data originate in a study of vaccination effects on CD4 cells after COVID-19 (dated by TCRdb to between 2021 and 2024). About the full investigation: Post-vaccine samples across the study were collected a median of 72 days after the second dose, with a range of 14 to 241. In both COVID-19 convalescent patients and infection-naive vaccine recipients, the study compared SARS-CoV-2 spike-specific CD4+ TCR repertoires from before mRNA vaccination with those from after it. The full study included over 8 COVID-19 convalescent patients and several SARS-CoV-2-naive healthy vaccine recipients. Cultures from other donors in the study were sequenced using the Oncomine TCR Beta short-read assay on an Illumina iSeq 100.

The ViraFEST assay stimulated PBMC with viral peptide pools and then used TCR sequencing to identify antigen-specific CD4+ T cell clonotypes by expansion. After approximately eleven days of culture, CD4+ T cells were isolated with the EasySep CD4+ T cell isolation kit. Each participant got two doses of an mRNA SARS-CoV-2 vaccine, either BNT162b2 or mRNA-1273. Healthy vaccine recipients had no prior SARS-CoV-2 infection, confirmed by negative nucleocapsid antibodies before and after vaccination. Each well held 2 million to 2.5 million PBMC cultured in IMDM containing roughly 5% human AB serum, 8 to 10 IU/ml IL-2 and gentamicin, along with about 10 ug/ml peptides. On days 3 and 7, half of the culture medium was replaced with fresh IL-2-containing medium. Unless noted otherwise, every peptide stimulation condition was cultured in triplicate wells. PBMC were separated from whole blood using Ficoll-Paque Plus gradient centrifugation and were then either cryopreserved at -140C or used fresh. The overlapping peptide pools covered the spike proteins of SARS-CoV-2 and of the common cold coronaviruses HCoV-NL63, HCoV-OC43 and HCoV-229E. Genomic DNA was extracted from cultured CD4+ T cells with the QIAamp micro DNA kit.

The CDR3 runs 14 residues from the cysteine to the phenylalanine. CDR3 DNA is the only sequence kept; it has 42 bases, read in frame from the first base. V is pruned by 2 bases and J by 5 bases, leaving 5 bases of the junction without a gene match. According to the germline V gene, CDR1 reads MDHEN and CDR2 reads SYDVKM. Library preparation used the immunoSEQ multiplex PCR assay. DNA from the cultured, isolated CD4+ T cells was subjected to TCR beta CDR3 sequencing. In the original analysis: Non-productive TCR sequences were removed and reads were trimmed to the CDR3 region, keeping CDR3s of at least 7 amino acids. Antigen-specific clonotypes were identified using the MANAFEST web app by comparison of expansion in peptide wells against reference cultures. To count as positive, a clone had to show expansion at FDR<0.05 compared with the reference and with all other wells, an odds ratio above 5, and a frequency above 0.1% in two replicate wells. Cross-reactive clonotypes were defined as significantly expanded in SARS-CoV-2 spike wells and in at least one common cold coronavirus spike condition. Using the stringdist R package, CDR3 similarity was measured by Levenshtein distance, and unrooted trees were constructed with ape in R 3.6.1. In TCRdb, the immuneACCESS table is reduced to in-frame sequences with V and J assigned. These tables do not hold every clone; where another copy was compared, an unresolved V gene accounts for under half, and the others remain unexplained. The D gene and trimming were derived from the DNA, and the V and J assignments and clone size from that table. The sample table contains 70,000 to 95,000 clones; only one count was recorded for 77% of them. The leading ten clones occupy 1.1% of the sample.

What the study reported, not specific to this receptor: Clones induced by infection and clones induced by vaccination both contracted markedly at late timepoints after vaccination, which fits with T cell responses waning over time. In healthy vaccine recipients, vaccine-induced clones were almost all SARS-CoV-2 mono-reactive, with only 1 of 255 cross-reactive with common cold coronaviruses. Only a small number of convalescent patients were included, and no early post-infection timepoints were available, which limited the study.

The source of this sequence is a human donor who received a COVID-19 vaccine. The chain was built from TRBV28 and TRBJ1-2; 7 of the junction bases match TRBD1. The specimen was CD4+ T cells from PBMCs cultured with HCoV-OC43 spike peptides, collected after COVID-19 vaccination. The cell subset or site label on this specimen signifies: HCoV-OC43 spike overlapping peptide pool stimulation. CDR3 loop: CASSLEGQRYGYTF. Read as DNA, the sequence is TGTGCCAGCAGTTTAGAGGGACAGCGGTATGGCTACACCTTC.